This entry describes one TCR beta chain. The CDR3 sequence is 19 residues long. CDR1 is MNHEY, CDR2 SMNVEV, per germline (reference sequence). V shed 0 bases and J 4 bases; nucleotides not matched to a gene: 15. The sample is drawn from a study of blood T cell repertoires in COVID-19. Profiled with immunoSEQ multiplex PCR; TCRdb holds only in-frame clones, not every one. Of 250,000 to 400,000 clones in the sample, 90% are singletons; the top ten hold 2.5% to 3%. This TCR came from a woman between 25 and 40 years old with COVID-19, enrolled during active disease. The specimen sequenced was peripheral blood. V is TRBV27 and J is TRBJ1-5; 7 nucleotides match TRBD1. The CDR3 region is CASSLSPQGVVLANQPQHF. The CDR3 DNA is TGTGCCAGCAGTTTATCCCCGCAGGGGGTGGTTCTAGCAAATCAGCCCCAGCATTTT.